This entry concerns a single T cell receptor (beta chain). Generated by immunoSEQ multiplex PCR, the TCRdb table keeps only in-frame clones and is missing some. The table lists more than 300,000 clones, roughly 86% of them singletons, with 1.5% to 2% in the top ten. The data originate from a study of blood T cell repertoires in COVID-19. Study information: The cDNA or gDNA used as material had been derived from T cells, B-cell-depleted T cells, or PBMCs.

The sequenced sample consisted of peripheral blood. The sequence came from a woman younger than 45 with COVID-19, enrolled during active disease.

CDR3 sequence: CASSPTQGRNTEAFF. In DNA, the CDR3 is TGCGCCAGCAGCCCCACACAGGGTAGGAACACTGAAGCTTTCTTT. This chain uses TRBV5-1 with TRBJ1-1; perhaps TRBD1 as D (6 bases). The CDR3 is 15 amino acids. V lost 4 bases to trimming and J lost 1 base, with 14 bases between them. Germline CDR1 SGHRS, CDR2 YFSETQ. The entire variable domain, with the rest obtained from reference TRBV5-1 and TRBJ1-1, is as follows: KAGVTQTPRYLIKTRGQQVTLSCSPISGHRSVSWYQQTPGQGLQFLFEYFSETQRNKGNFPGRFSGRQFSNSRSEMNVSTLELGDSALYLCASSPTQGRNTEAFFGQGTRLTVV.